These 12 T cell receptor beta chains were sequenced from one sample in a study of T cell responses to AZD1222 COVID-19 vaccine. The protocol was immunoSEQ multiplex PCR, while the TCRdb copy is restricted to in-frame clones and leaves out a portion. The sample includes roughly 120,000 clones, roughly 90% of them seen just once. The sequences come from peripheral blood, collected on day 0 of AZD1222 vaccination. The receptors derive from an adult in good health.

The rearrangement links TRBV5-4 to TRBJ2-7, with D hard to call. The V gene's germline CDR1 is SGHNT and CDR2 YYREEE (reference sequence). V was trimmed by 0 bases and J by 2 bases, leaving 9 bases between them. The CDR3 has 14 amino acids. The CDR3 is CASSLAAGPYEQYF. The CDR3 nucleotides read TGTGCCAGCAGCTTGGCTGCAGGACCCTACGAGCAGTACTTC. The whole variable domain, remainder taken from reference TRBV5-4 and TRBJ2-7, is ETGVTQSPTHLIKTRGQQVTLRCSSQSGHNTVSWYQQALGQGPQFIFQYYREEENGRGNFPPRFSGLQFPNYSSELNVNALELDDSALYLCASSLAAGPYEQYFGPGTRLTVT.

The chain carries TRBV6-5 and TRBJ1-4; D is unclear. Germline V gene sequence: CDR1 MNHEY, CDR2 SVGAGI. This CDR3 region has 14 residues. V was cut by 7 bases and J by 0 bases, with 9 bases left in between. This chain's CDR3 is CASTGFATNEKLFF. The DNA for the CDR3 is TGTGCCAGCACGGGATTTGCAACTAATGAAAAACTGTTTTTT.

The chain employs TRBV27 and TRBJ2-7; 9 bases map to TRBD1. V shed 2 bases and J 3 bases; nucleotides not matched to a gene: 5. Germline-derived CDR1 and CDR2 are MNHEY and SMNVEV (reference sequence). This CDR3 is 15 amino acids long. CDR3 coding DNA: TGTGCCAGCAGTTTAAAGGACAGGGGAGACTACGAGCAGTACTTC. Amino acids: CASSLKDRGDYEQYF.

The genes are TRBV21-1 and TRBJ1-5. TRBV21-1 is shown as a pseudogene. The CDR3 extends over 15 amino acids. CDR3 protein: CASSKFWGFGQPQHF. DNA of the CDR3: TGTGCCAGCAGCAAATTCTGGGGGTTCGGGCAGCCCCAGCATTTT.

The chain uses TRBV27 and TRBJ1-3; D might be TRBD1 (5 bases). V was trimmed by 6 bases and J by 0 bases, leaving 12 bases between them. CDR1 and CDR2 from the germline V gene are MNHEY and SMNVEV (reference sequence). CDR3 length: 15 residues. The CDR3 nucleotides read TGTGCCAGCAGGGAAGCGGGGACCTCTGGAAACACCATATATTTT. It encodes CASREAGTSGNTIYF.

V usage is TRBV5-1 and J usage is TRBJ2-7; D remains unclear. Trimming cost V 0 bases and J 4 bases, with 5 bases left between them. Germline V gives CDR1 SGHRS, CDR2 YFSETQ. The CDR3 spans 12 residues. CDR3 coding DNA: TGCGCCAGCAGCTTGGATATTTACGAGCAGTACTTC. Protein: CASSLDIYEQYF.

The chain has TRBV27 and TRBJ2-7; D may correspond to TRBD1 or TRBD2 (5 bases each). V was clipped by 11 bases and J by 1 base, with 15 bases between them. CDR1 is MNHEY and CDR2 is SMNVEV in the germline V gene (reference sequence). This CDR3 comprises 13 residues. The CDR3, as DNA: TGTGCCTCCCGGGACGGCCCATCCTACGAGCAGTACTTC. As protein: CASRDGPSYEQYF.

The chain uses TRBV18 and TRBJ2-7; maybe TRBD1 (6 bases). V dropped 2 bases and J dropped 1 base, with 15 bases sitting between them. The length of the CDR3 is 16 residues. CDR1 is KGHSH and CDR2 is LQKENI in the germline V gene. Here the CDR3 reads CASSPDRRSLSYEQYF. CDR3 nucleotides: TGTGCCAGCTCACCAGACAGGAGGTCCCTTTCCTACGAGCAGTACTTC.

This chain connects TRBV3-1 (or the pseudogene TRBV3-2) to TRBJ2-7; tentatively, D is TRBD1 or TRBD2 (5 bases each). The CDR3 is made up of 14 amino acids. Per germline, CDR1 LGHDT and CDR2 YNNKEL (reference sequence). Deletions cut 5 bases from V and 3 bases from J, with 14 bases between. Here the CDR3 reads CASSFNGGYYEQYF. CDR3 DNA sequence: TGTGCCAGCAGCTTTAATGGGGGTTACTACGAGCAGTACTTC.

The V call is TRBV19, the J call TRBJ1-4, with a tentative D call TRBD1 (6 bases). CDR1 LNHDA and CDR2 SQIVND come from the germline V gene (reference sequence). The CDR3 contains 15 residues. V lost 6 bases to trimming and J lost 2 bases, with 13 bases between them. CDR3 residues: CASSRKGGTNEKLFF. In DNA form, the CDR3 reads TGTGCCAGTAGCCGAAAAGGGGGGACTAATGAAAAACTGTTTTTT.

Details on this clone: This specimen includes other DNA sequences encoding the same CDR3. V usage is TRBV2 and J usage is TRBJ1-3, with D perhaps TRBD1 (6 bases). The CDR3 is made up of 12 amino acids. Per germline, CDR1 SNHLY and CDR2 FYNNEI. V was shortened by 6 bases and J by 4 bases, with 7 bases between the two germline ends. The CDR3 coding sequence is TGTGCCAGCAGGGACAGAGGAAACACCATATATTTT. As protein: CASRDRGNTIYF.

This clone was seen a single time. The chain joins TRBV30 to TRBJ2-7, with TRBD2 identical over 8 bases. Trimming at V came to 0 bases and at J to 4 bases, leaving 20 bases not matched to a gene. Germline assignment: CDR1 GTSNPN and CDR2 SVGIG (reference sequence). The CDR3 covers 19 residues. The CDR3 protein is CAWSVLRGTSGTKRYEQYF. The CDR3 DNA reads as TGTGCCTGGAGTGTACTTAGGGGTACTAGCGGAACCAAGAGGTACGAGCAGTACTTC.